This T cell receptor beta chain is from a study of blood T cell repertoires in COVID-19. Per the authors' pipeline: Cell counts per sample came from amplifying reference gene primers. Here immunoSEQ multiplex PCR was the method, and the copy in TCRdb shows in-frame clones only, minus some. V, J and clone size are taken as reported in that table, and D and trimming were inferred from the DNA itself. Of some 98,000 clones listed, roughly 79% are singletons. The trim removed 5 bases at V and 10 bases at J, leaving 11 bases unmatched. The germline gives CDR1 SGHAT, CDR2 FQNNGV. The CDR3 has 14 residues. Sequenced material: peripheral blood. The rearrangement joins TRBV11-2 to TRBJ1-5, with 7 bases that match TRBD1. This clonotype was sampled from an older man with acute or convalescent COVID-19. CDR3 residues: CASSPDRELRPQHF. The CDR3 DNA reads as TGTGCCAGCAGCCCAGACAGGGAACTCCGCCCCCAGCATTTT.